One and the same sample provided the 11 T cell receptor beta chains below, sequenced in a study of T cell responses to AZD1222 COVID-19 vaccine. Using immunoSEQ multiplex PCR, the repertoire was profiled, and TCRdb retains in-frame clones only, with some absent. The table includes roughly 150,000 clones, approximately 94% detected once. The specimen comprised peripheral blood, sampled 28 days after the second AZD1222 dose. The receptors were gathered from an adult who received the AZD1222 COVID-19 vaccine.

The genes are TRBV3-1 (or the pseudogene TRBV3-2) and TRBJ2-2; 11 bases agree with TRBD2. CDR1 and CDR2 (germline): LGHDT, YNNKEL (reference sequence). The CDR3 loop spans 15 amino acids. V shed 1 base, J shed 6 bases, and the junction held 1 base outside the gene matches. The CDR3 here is CASSQGLAGPGELFF. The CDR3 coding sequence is TGTGCCAGCAGCCAAGGACTAGCGGGACCCGGGGAGCTGTTTTTT.

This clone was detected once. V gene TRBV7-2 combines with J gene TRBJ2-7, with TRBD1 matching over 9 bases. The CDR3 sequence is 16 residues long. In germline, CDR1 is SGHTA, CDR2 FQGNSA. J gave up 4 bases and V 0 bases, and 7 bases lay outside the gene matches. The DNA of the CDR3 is TGTGCCAGCAGCTTAGCGACGGACAGGGGAGTATACGAGCAGTACTTC. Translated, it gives CASSLATDRGVYEQYF.

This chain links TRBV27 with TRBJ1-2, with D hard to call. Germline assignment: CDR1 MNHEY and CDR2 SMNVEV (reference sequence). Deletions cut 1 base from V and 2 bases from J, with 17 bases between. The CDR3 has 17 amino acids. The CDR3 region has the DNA TGTGCCAGCAGTTTATTTTGGCCGGGATTGGAGAACTATGGCTACACCTTC. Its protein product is CASSLFWPGLENYGYTF.

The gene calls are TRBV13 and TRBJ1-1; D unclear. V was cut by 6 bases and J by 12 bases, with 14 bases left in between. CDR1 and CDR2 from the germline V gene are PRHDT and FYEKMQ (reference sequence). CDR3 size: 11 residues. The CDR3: CASRLGYGTFF. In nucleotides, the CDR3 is TGTGCCAGCAGATTGGGTTATGGGACTTTCTTT.

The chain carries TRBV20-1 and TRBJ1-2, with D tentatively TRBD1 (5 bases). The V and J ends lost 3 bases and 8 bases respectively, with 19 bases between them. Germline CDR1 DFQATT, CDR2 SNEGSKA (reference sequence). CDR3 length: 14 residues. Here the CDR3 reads CSASATGLGEGYTF. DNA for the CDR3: TGCAGTGCTAGTGCCACAGGCCTGGGGGAGGGCTACACCTTC.

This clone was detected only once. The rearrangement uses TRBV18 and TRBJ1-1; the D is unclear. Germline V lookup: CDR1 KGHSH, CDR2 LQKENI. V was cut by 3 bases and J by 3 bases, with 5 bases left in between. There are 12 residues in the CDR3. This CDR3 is CASSPQDTEAFF. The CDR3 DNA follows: TGTGCCAGCTCACCCCAGGACACTGAAGCTTTCTTT.

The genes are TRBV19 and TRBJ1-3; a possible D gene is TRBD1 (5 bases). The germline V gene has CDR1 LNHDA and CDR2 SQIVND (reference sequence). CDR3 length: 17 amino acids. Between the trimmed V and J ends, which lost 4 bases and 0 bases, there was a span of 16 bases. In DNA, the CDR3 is TGTGCCAGTAGTAACCCGGGACTCAAGATCTCTGGAAACACCATATATTTT. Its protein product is CASSNPGLKISGNTIYF.

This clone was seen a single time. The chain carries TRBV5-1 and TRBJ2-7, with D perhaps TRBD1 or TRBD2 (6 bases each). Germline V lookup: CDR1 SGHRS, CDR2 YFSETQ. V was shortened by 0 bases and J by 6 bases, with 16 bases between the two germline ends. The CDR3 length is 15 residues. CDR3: CASSLGGATPGEQYF. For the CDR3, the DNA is TGCGCCAGCAGCTTGGGGGGGGCCACCCCAGGCGAGCAGTACTTC.

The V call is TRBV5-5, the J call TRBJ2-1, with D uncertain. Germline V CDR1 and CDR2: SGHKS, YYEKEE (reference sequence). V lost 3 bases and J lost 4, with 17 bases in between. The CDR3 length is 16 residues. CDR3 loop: CASSSGSNLVYNEQFF. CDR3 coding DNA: TGTGCCAGCAGCTCAGGAAGCAATTTGGTGTACAATGAGCAGTTCTTC.

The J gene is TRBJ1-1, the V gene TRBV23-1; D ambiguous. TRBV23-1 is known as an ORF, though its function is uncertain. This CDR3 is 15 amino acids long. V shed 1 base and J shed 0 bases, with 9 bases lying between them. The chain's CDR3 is CASSQWKVVNTEAFF. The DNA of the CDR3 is TGCGCCAGCAGTCAATGGAAGGTAGTGAACACTGAAGCTTTCTTT.

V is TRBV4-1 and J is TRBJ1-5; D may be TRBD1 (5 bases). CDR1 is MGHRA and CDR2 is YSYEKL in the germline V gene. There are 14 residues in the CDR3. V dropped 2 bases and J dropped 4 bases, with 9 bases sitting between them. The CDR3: CASSQPGRNQPQHF. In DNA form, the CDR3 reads TGCGCCAGCAGCCAACCGGGACGAAATCAGCCCCAGCATTTT.